A single TCR beta chain is shown here with its context. The CDR3 runs 15 residues. J gave up 4 bases and V 6 bases, and 9 bases lay outside the gene matches. The germline V gene has CDR1 LGHDT and CDR2 YNNKEL (reference sequence). This table comes from immunoSEQ multiplex PCR, and its TCRdb copy is limited to in-frame clones, with some not included. This table holds 95,000 to 110,000 clones, 80% to 85% found once. This specimen belongs to a study of blood T cell repertoires in COVID-19. Study-level background: Spain, Italy and the United States supplied samples that represented acute and convalescent COVID-19.

This clonotype was obtained from a human donor in a cohort sampled during active COVID-19. The sample taken for sequencing was peripheral blood. This sequence joins TRBV3-1 (or the pseudogene TRBV3-2) and TRBJ2-3; 8 bases map to TRBD2. CDR3 nucleotide sequence: TGTGCCAGCAGTCGGAGCGGGAGTCCGGCAGATACGCAGTATTTT. Protein: CASSRSGSPADTQYF.